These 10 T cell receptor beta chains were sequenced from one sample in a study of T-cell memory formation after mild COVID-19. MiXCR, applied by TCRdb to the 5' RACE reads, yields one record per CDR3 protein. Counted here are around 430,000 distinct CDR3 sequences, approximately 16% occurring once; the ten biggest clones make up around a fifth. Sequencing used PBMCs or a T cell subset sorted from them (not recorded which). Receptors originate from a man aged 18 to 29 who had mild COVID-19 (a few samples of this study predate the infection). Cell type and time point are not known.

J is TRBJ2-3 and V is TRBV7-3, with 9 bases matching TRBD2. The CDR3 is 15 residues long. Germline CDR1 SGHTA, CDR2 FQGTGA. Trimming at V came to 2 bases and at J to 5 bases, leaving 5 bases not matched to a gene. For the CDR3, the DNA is TGTGCCAGCAGCTTACGGCGGGGGGGCATAGATACGCAGTATTTT. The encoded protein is CASSLRRGGIDTQYF.

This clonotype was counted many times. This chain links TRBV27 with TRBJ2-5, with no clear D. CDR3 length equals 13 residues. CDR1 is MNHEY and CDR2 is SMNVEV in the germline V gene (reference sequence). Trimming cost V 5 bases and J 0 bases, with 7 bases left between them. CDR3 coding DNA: TGTGCCAGCAGTACGAGGTACCAAGAGACCCAGTACTTC. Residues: CASSTRYQETQYF.

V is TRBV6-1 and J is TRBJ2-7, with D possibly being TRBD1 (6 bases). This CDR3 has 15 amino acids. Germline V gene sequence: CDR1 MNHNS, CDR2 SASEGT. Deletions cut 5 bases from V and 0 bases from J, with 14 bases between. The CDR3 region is CASSTGRTSSYEQYV. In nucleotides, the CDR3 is TGTGCCAGCAGTACAGGGAGAACCAGCTCCTACGAGCAGTACGTC.

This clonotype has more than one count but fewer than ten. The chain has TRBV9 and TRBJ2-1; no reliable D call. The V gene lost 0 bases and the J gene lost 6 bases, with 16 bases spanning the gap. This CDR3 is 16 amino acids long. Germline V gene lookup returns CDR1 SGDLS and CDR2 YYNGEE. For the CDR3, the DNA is TGTGCCAGCAGCGTAGAGGCAATCGGGTGGGGCAATGAGCAGTTCTTC. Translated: CASSVEAIGWGNEQFF.

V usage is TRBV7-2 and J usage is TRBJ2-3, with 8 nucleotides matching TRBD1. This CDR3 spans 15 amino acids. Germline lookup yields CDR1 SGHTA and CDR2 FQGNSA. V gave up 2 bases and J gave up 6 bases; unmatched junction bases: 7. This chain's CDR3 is CASSLTGGELDTQYF. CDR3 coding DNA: TGTGCCAGCAGCTTAACAGGGGGTGAACTGGATACGCAGTATTTT.

This CDR3 is CASARGQGEQFF. The DNA for the CDR3 is TGCGCCAGCGCCCGGGGGCAAGGGGAGCAGTTCTTC. The V call is TRBV5-1, the J call TRBJ2-1; D is perhaps TRBD1 or TRBD2 (6 bases each). Germline V gives CDR1 SGHRS, CDR2 YFSETQ. CDR3 length: 12 amino acids. The V end lost 7 bases, the J end lost 10 bases, and 15 bases lay between the germline ends.

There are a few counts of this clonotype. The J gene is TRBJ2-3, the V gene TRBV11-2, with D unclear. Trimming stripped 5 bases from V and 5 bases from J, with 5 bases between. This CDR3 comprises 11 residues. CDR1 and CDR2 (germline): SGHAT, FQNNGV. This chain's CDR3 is CASSPVDTQYF. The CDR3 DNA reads TGTGCCAGCAGCCCGGTAGATACGCAGTATTTT.

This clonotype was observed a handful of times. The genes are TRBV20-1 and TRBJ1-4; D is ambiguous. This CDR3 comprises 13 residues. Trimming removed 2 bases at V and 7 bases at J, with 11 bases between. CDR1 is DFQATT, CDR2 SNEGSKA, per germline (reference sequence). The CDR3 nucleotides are TGCAGTGCTAGAAGGTCCGGCGGTGAAAAACTGTTTTTT. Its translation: CSARRSGGEKLFF.

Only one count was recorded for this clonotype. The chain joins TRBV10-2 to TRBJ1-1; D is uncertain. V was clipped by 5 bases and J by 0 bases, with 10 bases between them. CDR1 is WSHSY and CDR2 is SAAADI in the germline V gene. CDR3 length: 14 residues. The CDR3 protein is CASSSQPLNTEAFF. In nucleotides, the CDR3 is TGCGCCAGCAGTTCACAGCCTTTGAACACTGAAGCTTTCTTT.

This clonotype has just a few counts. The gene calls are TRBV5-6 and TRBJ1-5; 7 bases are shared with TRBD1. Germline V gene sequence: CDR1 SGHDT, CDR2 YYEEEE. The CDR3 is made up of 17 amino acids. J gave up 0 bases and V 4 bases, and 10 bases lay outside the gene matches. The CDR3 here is CASSMHRGPPSNQPQHF. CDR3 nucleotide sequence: TGTGCCAGCAGCATGCACAGGGGCCCCCCTAGCAATCAGCCCCAGCATTTT.